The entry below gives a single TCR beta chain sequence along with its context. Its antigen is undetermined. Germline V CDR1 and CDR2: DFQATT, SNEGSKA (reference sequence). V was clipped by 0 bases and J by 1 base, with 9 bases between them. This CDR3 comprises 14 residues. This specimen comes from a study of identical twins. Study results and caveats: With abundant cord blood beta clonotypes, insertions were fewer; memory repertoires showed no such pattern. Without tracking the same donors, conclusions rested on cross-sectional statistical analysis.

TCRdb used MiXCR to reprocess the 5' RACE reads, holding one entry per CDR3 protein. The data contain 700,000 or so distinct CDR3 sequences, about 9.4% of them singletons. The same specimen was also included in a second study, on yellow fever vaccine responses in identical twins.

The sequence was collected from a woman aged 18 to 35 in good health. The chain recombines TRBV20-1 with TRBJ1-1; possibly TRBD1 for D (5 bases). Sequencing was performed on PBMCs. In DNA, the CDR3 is TGCAGTGCTAGAGATGGGGCCGCGAACACTGAAGCTTTCTTT. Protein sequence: CSARDGAANTEAFF.